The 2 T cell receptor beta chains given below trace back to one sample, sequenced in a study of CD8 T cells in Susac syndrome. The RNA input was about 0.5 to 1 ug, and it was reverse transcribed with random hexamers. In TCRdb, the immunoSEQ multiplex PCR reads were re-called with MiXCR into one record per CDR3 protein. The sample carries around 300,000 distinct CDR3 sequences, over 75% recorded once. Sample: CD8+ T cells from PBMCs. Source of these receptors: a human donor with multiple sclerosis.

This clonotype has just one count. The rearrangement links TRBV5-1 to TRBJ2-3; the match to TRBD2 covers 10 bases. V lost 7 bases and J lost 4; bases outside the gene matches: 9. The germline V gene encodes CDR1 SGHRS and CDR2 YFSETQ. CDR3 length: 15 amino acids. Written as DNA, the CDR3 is TGCGCCAGCCTATCCGGGACTAGCGCCGCAGATACGCAGTATTTT. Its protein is CASLSGTSAADTQYF.

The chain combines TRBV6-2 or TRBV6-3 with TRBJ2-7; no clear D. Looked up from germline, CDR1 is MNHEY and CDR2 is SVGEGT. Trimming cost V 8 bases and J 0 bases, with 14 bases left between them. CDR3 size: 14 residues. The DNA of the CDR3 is TGTGCCAGCCTTGACCGGTATCCCTCCTACGAGCAGTACTTC. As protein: CASLDRYPSYEQYF.